This T cell receptor (beta chain) stems from a study of OX40 agonist ivuxolimab in advanced cancers. For the study at large: Every 2 weeks, patients received ivuxolimab intravenously, dosed at 0.01 to 10 mg/kg. The study, taken as a whole, reports: Several nonresponders also turned out to have low normalized T-cell clonal expansion.

V gave up 5 bases and J gave up 3 bases, with 7 bases separating them. This CDR3 region has 12 residues. Germline-derived CDR1 and CDR2 are LNHDA and SQIVND (reference sequence). Here immunoSEQ multiplex PCR was the method, and the copy in TCRdb shows in-frame clones only, minus some. This sample yields tens of thousands of clones, of which approximately 86% are seen a single time; about 25% belongs to the top ten. Only a few counts were recorded for this clone. The antigen remains unidentified. This sequence originates from an adult with an advanced solid tumor such as melanoma, head and neck, liver or kidney cancer. The sample was CD4+ or CD8+ T cells sorted from blood, taken in a trial of the OX40 agonist ivuxolimab. The chain links TRBV19 to TRBJ1-1; D is uncertain. The CDR3 DNA reads TGTGCCAGTAGTTACGGATACACTGAAGCTTTCTTT. Protein: CASSYGYTEAFF.